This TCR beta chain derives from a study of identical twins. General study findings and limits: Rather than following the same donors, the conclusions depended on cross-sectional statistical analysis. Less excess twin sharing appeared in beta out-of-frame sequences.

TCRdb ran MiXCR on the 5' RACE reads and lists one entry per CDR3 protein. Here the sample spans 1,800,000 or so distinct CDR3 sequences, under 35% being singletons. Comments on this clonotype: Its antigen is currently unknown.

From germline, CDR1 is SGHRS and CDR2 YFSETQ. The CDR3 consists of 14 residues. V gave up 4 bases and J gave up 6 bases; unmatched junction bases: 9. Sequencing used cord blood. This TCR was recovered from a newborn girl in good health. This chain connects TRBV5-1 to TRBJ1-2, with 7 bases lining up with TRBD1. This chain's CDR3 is CASSALQGYNGYTF. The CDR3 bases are TGCGCCAGCAGCGCCCTACAGGGGTATAATGGCTACACCTTC. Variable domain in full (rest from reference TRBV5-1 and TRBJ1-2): KAGVTQTPRYLIKTRGQQVTLSCSPISGHRSVSWYQQTPGQGLQFLFEYFSETQRNKGNFPGRFSGRQFSNSRSEMNVSTLELGDSALYLCASSALQGYNGYTFGSGTRLTVV.